A selection of T cell receptor beta chains follows, all from one sample in a study of cytomegalovirus exposure and HLA in healthy donors. Using immunoSEQ multiplex PCR, the repertoire was profiled, and TCRdb retains in-frame clones only, with some absent. The sample includes 110,000 to 150,000 clones, 75% to 90% of them seen just once. Specimen: PBMCs. All receptors derive from a female donor in good health and CMV-seronegative. Each CDR3 is given with its conserved first and last residue. The D gene is left open where the match is weak. The listing skips clone size in some rows; elsewhere it reads once, few, many or a size class.

D gene,J gene,clone size,CDR3 length,V gene,CDR3 protein,CDR3 DNA
NA,TRBJ1-2,once,12,TRBV28,CASSRVNYGYTF,TGTGCCAGCAGTCGGGTCAACTATGGCTACACCTTC
TRBD1,TRBJ1-1,NA,13,TRBV13,CASSLGQGAEAFF,TGTGCCAGCAGCTTAGGACAGGGGGCTGAAGCTTTCTTT
NA,TRBJ1-2,once,11,TRBV28,CASSLRSGYTF,TGTGCCAGCAGTTTGCGGTCTGGCTACACCTTC
NA,TRBJ2-5,NA,15,TRBV28,CASSPAYREGETQYF,TGTGCCAGCAGTCCGGCCTACAGGGAGGGGGAGACCCAGTACTTC
TRBD2,TRBJ2-5,NA,15,TRBV28,CASTQAGGPGGTQYF,TGTGCCAGCACCCAAGCGGGAGGGCCTGGAGGGACCCAGTACTTC
TRBD1,TRBJ1-2,NA,15,TRBV18,CASSLPGQGDYGYTF,TGTGCCAGCTCACTGCCGGGACAGGGGGATTATGGCTACACCTTC
NA,TRBJ1-2,NA,15,TRBV4-1,CASIQDPRIRYGYTF,TGCGCCAGCATCCAAGATCCGAGAATTCGGTATGGCTACACCTTC
NA,TRBJ1-2,NA,13,TRBV15,CATSITVDYGYTF,TGTGCCACCAGCATAACAGTGGACTATGGCTACACCTTC
TRBD2,TRBJ2-2,NA,15,TRBV13,CASSFSGRDTGELFF,TGTGCCAGCAGCTTTAGCGGGAGAGACACCGGGGAGCTGTTTTTT
TRBD2,TRBJ2-7,NA,13,TRBV27,CASRASGSGEQYF,TGTGCCAGCAGGGCTAGCGGGAGCGGCGAGCAGTACTTC
TRBD2,TRBJ2-1,NA,16,TRBV12-5,CASGLVLADSYNEQFF,TGTGCTAGTGGTTTGGTACTAGCGGATTCCTACAATGAGCAGTTCTTC